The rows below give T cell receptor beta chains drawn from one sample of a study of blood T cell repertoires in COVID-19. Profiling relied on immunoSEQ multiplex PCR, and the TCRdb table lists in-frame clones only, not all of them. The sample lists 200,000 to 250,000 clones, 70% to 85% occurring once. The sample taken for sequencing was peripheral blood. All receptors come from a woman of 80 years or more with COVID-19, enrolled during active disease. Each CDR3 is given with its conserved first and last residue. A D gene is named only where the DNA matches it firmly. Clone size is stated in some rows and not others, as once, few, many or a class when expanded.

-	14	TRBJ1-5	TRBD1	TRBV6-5	CASSPGQGRQPQHF	TGTGCCAGCAGTCCTGGACAGGGAAGGCAGCCCCAGCATTTT
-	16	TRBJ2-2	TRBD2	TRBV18	CASSPLAGAGTGELFF	TGTGCCAGCTCACCGTTAGCGGGAGCGGGGACCGGGGAGCTGTTTTTT
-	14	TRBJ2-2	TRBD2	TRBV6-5	CASSYSSGAGELFF	TGTGCCAGCAGTTACTCTAGCGGGGCCGGGGAGCTGTTTTTT
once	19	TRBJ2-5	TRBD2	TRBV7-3	CASSLTPGHIAGEQETQYF	TGTGCCAGCAGCTTAACCCCAGGCCATATAGCGGGGGAACAAGAGACCCAGTACTTC
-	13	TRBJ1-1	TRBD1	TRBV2	CASIPGQGGEAFF	TGTGCCAGCATCCCGGGACAGGGAGGTGAAGCTTTCTTT
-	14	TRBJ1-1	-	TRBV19	CASSRPDSNTEAFF	TGTGCCAGTAGTCGTCCGGACAGTAACACTGAAGCTTTCTTT
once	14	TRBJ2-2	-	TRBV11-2	CASRKSEYTGELFF	TGTGCCAGCAGGAAAAGCGAGTATACCGGGGAGCTGTTTTTT
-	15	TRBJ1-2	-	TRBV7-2	CASSTHAGLNYGYTF	TGTGCCAGCAGCACGCACGCGGGTTTGAACTATGGCTACACCTTC
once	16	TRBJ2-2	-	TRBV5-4	CASGPRGDRNTGELFF	TGTGCCAGCGGACCTCGCGGGGACAGGAACACCGGGGAGCTGTTTTTT
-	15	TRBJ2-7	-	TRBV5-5	CASSFTAGTTYEQYF	TGTGCCAGCAGCTTTACGGCGGGTACTACCTACGAGCAGTACTTC
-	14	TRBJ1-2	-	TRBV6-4	CASSQTFPPYGYTF	TGTGCCAGCAGTCAGACATTTCCCCCTTATGGCTACACCTTC
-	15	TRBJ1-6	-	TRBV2	CASRLSGVDNSPLHF	TGTGCCAGCAGGCTTTCAGGGGTCGATAATTCACCCCTCCACTTT
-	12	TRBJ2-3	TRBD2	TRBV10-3	CAIRGGSDTQYF	TGTGCCATCCGGGGGGGCTCAGATACGCAGTATTTT
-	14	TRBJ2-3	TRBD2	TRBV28	CASSLAGDIDTQYF	TGTGCCAGCAGTCTAGCGGGAGATATAGATACGCAGTATTTT
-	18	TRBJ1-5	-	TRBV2	CASSQGWAPGQSNQPQHF	TGTGCCAGCAGCCAAGGGTGGGCACCGGGACAAAGCAATCAGCCCCAGCATTTT
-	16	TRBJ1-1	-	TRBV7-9	CASSQTGRAMNTEAFF	TGTGCCAGCAGCCAAACAGGGAGGGCCATGAACACTGAAGCTTTCTTT
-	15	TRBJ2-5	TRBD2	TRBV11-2	CASSFRGLARGTQYF	TGTGCCAGCAGCTTTCGTGGACTAGCTCGTGGGACCCAGTACTTC
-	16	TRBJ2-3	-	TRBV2	CASRGRGTSRTDTQYF	TGTGCCAGCAGGGGGAGAGGCACCTCACGCACAGATACGCAGTATTTT
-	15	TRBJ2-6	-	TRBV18	CASSPGRTGANVLTF	TGTGCCAGCTCACCCGGGAGAACCGGGGCCAACGTCCTGACTTTC
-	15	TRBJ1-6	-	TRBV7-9	CASSLDQGLNSPLHF	TGTGCCAGCAGCTTGGACCAGGGGCTTAATTCACCCCTCCACTTT
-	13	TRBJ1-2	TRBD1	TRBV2	CASSQQGAGGYTF	TGTGCCAGCAGTCAACAGGGGGCGGGTGGCTACACCTTC
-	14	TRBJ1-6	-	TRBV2	CASRGSSYNSPLHF	TGTGCCAGCAGGGGCAGCTCCTATAATTCACCCCTCCACTTT
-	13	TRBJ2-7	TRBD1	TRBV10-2	CASSGTGVYEQYF	TGCGCCAGTTCCGGGACAGGGGTCTACGAGCAGTACTTT
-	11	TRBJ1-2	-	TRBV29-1	CSVGEGYGYTF	TGCAGCGTTGGTGAGGGCTATGGCTACACCTTC
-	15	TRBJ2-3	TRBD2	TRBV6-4	CASSGLAGEADTQYF	TGTGCCAGCAGTGGGCTAGCGGGAGAAGCAGATACGCAGTATTTT
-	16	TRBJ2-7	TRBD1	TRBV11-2	CASNGGVGTGDATLYF	TGTGCCAGCAATGGAGGTGTAGGGACAGGGGATGCCACGCTGTACTTC
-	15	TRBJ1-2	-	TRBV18	CASSPLGSQDYGYTF	TGTGCCAGCTCACCACTGGGGAGTCAAGACTATGGCTACACCTTC
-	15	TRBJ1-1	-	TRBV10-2	CASSESIFAAGVAFF	TGCGCCAGCAGTGAGTCGATTTTTGCGGCCGGAGTAGCTTTCTTT
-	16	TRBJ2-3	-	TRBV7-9	CASSFLVGGFTDTQYF	TGTGCCAGCAGCTTCCTAGTTGGCGGGTTCACAGATACGCAGTATTTT
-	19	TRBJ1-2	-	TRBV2	CASSEGGYGGRQTSKRYTF	TGTGCCAGCAGTGAAGGGGGTTATGGGGGCCGACAGACTTCTAAGCGCTACACCTTC
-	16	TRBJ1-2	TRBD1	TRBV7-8	CASSVAAGTGELGYTF	TGTGCCAGCAGCGTCGCCGCCGGGACAGGGGAACTCGGCTACACCTTC
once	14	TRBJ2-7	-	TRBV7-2	CASSFTGVSYEQYF	TGTGCCAGCAGCTTCACGGGAGTCTCCTACGAGCAGTACTTC
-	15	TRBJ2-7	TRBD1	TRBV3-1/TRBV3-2	CASSKPGQGSLEQYF	TGTGCCAGCAGCAAACCGGGACAGGGTTCTTTGGAGCAGTACTTC
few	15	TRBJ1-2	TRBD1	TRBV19	CASSIVTGQFYGYTF	TGTGCCAGTAGTATAGTCACGGGACAGTTCTATGGCTACACCTTC
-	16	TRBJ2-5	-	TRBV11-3	CASSFGRGAHQETQYF	TGTGCCAGCAGCTTTGGGCGGGGAGCGCACCAAGAGACCCAGTACTTC
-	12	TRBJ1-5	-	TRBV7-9	CASSQGDQPQHF	TGTGCCAGCAGCCAAGGGGATCAGCCCCAGCATTTT
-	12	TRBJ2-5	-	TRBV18	CASSPAGETQYF	TGTGCCAGCTCACCGGCCGGGGAGACCCAGTACTTC
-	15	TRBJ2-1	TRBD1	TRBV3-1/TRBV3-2	CASSLWDRVDNEQFF	TGTGCCAGCAGCCTATGGGACAGGGTGGACAATGAGCAGTTCTTC
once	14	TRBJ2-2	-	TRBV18	CASSLRENTGELFF	TGTGCCAGCTCACTCAGGGAGAACACCGGGGAGCTGTTTTTT
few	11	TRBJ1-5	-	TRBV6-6	CASTQVGPQHF	TGTGCCAGCACCCAAGTCGGGCCCCAGCATTTT
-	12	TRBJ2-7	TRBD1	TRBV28	CASGDRGNEQYF	TGTGCCAGCGGGGACAGGGGAAACGAGCAGTACTTC
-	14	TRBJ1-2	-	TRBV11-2	CASSLLGEGLGYTF	TGTGCCAGCAGCTTACTCGGGGAAGGTCTTGGCTACACCTTC
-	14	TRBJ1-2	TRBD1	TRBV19	CASTYLDRAYGYTF	TGTGCCAGTACCTACCTGGACAGGGCCTATGGCTACACCTTC
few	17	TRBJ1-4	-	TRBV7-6	CASSLVQPSGRNEKLFF	TGTGCCAGCAGCTTAGTCCAGCCCTCGGGGAGGAATGAAAAACTGTTTTTT
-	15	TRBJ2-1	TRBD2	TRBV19	CASSMVSGRPGEQFF	TGTGCCAGTAGTATGGTTAGCGGGAGGCCGGGTGAGCAGTTCTTC
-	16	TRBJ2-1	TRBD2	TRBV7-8	CASSLRGGRDANEQFF	TGTGCCAGCAGCTTAAGGGGCGGGAGAGATGCCAATGAGCAGTTCTTC
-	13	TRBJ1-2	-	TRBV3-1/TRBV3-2	CASSRAGEGGYTF	TGTGCCAGCAGCCGGGCGGGGGAGGGTGGCTACACCTTC
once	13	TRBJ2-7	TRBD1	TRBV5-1	CASSPGGANEQYF	TGCGCCAGCAGTCCAGGGGGAGCTAACGAGCAGTACTTC
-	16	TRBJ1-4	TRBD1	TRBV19	CASQDRGGDANEKLFF	TGTGCCAGCCAAGACAGGGGAGGAGACGCTAATGAAAAACTGTTTTTT
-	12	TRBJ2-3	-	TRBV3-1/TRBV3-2	CASSQYPGEQYF	TGTGCCAGCAGCCAATACCCGGGGGAACAGTATTTT
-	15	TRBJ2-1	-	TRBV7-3	CASSPPGTGINEQFF	TGTGCCAGCAGCCCGCCCGGAACAGGGATCAATGAGCAGTTCTTC